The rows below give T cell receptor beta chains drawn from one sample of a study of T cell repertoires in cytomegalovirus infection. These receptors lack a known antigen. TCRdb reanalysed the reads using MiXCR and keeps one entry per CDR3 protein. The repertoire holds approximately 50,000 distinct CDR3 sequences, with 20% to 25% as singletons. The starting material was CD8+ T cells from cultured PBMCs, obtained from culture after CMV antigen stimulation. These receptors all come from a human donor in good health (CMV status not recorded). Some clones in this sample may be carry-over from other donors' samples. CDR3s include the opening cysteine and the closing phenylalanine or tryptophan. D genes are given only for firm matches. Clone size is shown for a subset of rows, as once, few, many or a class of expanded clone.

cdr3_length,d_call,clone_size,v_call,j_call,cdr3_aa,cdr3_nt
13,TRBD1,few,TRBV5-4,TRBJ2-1,CASRREQGGEQFF,TGTGCCAGCAGACGCGAACAGGGGGGTGAGCAGTTCTTC
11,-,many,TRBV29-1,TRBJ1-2,CSVEQQLGYTF,TGCAGCGTTGAGCAGCAGCTTGGCTACACCTTC
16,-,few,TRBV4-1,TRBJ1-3,CASSQGRGDPGNTIYF,TGCGCCAGCAGCCAGGGTCGGGGTGATCCTGGAAACACCATATATTTT
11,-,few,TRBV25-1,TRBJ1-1,CASSRAGEAFF,TGTGCCAGCTCTCGGGCGGGGGAGGCTTTCTTT
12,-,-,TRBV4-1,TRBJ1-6,CASSHVNSPLHF,TGCGCCAGCAGCCACGTAAATTCACCCCTCCACTTT
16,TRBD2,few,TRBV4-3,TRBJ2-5,CASSQVSGETGETQYF,TGCGCCAGCAGCCAAGTAAGCGGGGAAACTGGAGAGACCCAGTACTTC
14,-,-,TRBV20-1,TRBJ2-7,CSARVRADSYEQYF,TGCAGTGCTAGAGTTCGGGCAGACTCCTACGAGCAGTACTTC
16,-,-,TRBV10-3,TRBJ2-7,CAISELAGEQGYEQYF,TGTGCCATCAGTGAGCTGGCGGGCGAACAGGGCTACGAGCAGTACTTC
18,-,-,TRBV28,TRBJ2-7,CASSLFSGSSGDSYEQYF,TGTGCCAGCAGTTTATTTTCCGGTAGTAGTGGGGACTCCTACGAGCAGTACTTC
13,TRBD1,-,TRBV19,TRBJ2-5,CASSMTGPETQYF,TGTGCCAGTAGTATGACAGGGCCGGAGACCCAGTACTTC
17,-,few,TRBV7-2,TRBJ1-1,CASSSIWDGTENTEAFF,TGTGCCAGCAGCTCCATATGGGACGGGACGGAGAACACTGAAGCTTTCTTT
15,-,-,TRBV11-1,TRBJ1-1,CASSPPWTGRDEAFF,TGTGCCAGCAGCCCACCTTGGACGGGGCGTGACGAAGCTTTCTTT
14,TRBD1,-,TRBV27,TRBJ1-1,CASSLTRTGTEAFF,TGTGCCAGCAGTTTAACGCGGACAGGGACTGAAGCTTTCTTT
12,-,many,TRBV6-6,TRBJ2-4,CASSRALDIQYF,TGTGCCAGCAGCCGCGCCCTGGACATTCAGTACTTC
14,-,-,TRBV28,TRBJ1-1,CASSLALGWAEAFF,TGTGCCAGCAGTTTAGCGCTGGGGTGGGCTGAAGCTTTCTTT
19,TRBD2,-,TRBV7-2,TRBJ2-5,CASSLPQVGVAGEQETQYF,TGTGCCAGCAGCTTACCGCAGGTCGGGGTAGCGGGGGAGCAAGAGACCCAGTACTTC
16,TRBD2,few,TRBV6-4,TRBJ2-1,CASSDSTSGGANEQFF,TGTGCCAGCAGTGACTCGACTAGCGGGGGGGCCAATGAGCAGTTCTTC
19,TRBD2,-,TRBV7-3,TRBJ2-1,CASSLRVPIAGGPYNEQFF,TGTGCCAGCAGCTTAAGGGTACCTATAGCGGGAGGACCCTACAATGAGCAGTTCTTC
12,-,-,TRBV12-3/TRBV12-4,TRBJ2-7,CASSPRSYEQYF,TGTGCCAGCAGCCCCAGGTCCTACGAGCAGTACTTC
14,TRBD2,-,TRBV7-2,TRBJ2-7,CASSRPTSSYEQYF,TGTGCCAGCAGCCGCCCGACTAGCAGCTACGAGCAGTACTTC
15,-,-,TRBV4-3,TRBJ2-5,CASSQGFGAEETQYF,TGCGCCAGCAGCCAAGGCTTCGGTGCCGAAGAGACCCAGTACTTC
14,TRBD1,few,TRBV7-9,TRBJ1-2,CASSYRTGGYGYTF,TGTGCCAGCAGCTACCGGACAGGGGGCTATGGCTACACCTTC
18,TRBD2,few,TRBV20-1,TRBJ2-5,CSARDGTSGGAFQETQYF,TGCAGTGCTAGAGATGGTACTAGCGGGGGGGCGTTCCAAGAGACCCAGTACTTC
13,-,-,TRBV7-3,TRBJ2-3,CASSLDGTDTQYF,TGTGCCAGCAGCTTGGACGGCACAGATACGCAGTATTTT
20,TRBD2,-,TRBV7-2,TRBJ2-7,CASSLAPRTSGRAGVREQYF,TGTGCCAGCAGCTTAGCCCCACGGACTAGCGGGAGGGCCGGGGTGAGGGAGCAGTACTTC
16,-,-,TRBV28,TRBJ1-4,CASSPPFPPRNEKLFF,TGTGCCAGCAGTCCACCGTTCCCTCCTCGGAATGAAAAACTGTTTTTT
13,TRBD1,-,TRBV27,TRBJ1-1,CASRLTGSTEAFF,TGTGCCAGCAGACTGACAGGGAGCACTGAAGCTTTCTTT
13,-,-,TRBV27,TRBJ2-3,CASRGPSTDTQYF,TGTGCCAGCAGAGGACCAAGCACAGATACGCAGTATTTT
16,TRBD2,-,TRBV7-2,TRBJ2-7,CASSLTSGRTLLEQYF,TGTGCCAGCAGCTTAACTAGCGGGAGAACCCTCCTCGAGCAGTACTTC
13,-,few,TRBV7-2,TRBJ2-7,CASSSRDFYEQYF,TGTGCCAGCAGCTCTCGGGACTTCTACGAGCAGTACTTC
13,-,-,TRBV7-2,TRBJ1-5,CASRLHSNQPQHF,TGTGCCAGCAGACTACACAGCAATCAGCCCCAGCATTTT
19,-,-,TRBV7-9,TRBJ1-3,CASSLGAGQTGFAGNTIYF,TGTGCCAGCAGCTTGGGCGCGGGGCAAACAGGGTTCGCTGGAAACACCATATATTTT
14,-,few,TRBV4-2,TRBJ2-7,CASSGIGQLYEQYF,TGTGCCAGCAGCGGAATCGGACAGCTCTACGAGCAGTACTTC
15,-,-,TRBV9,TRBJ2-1,CASSAEGLDGNEQFF,TGTGCCAGCAGCGCCGAGGGACTGGACGGGAATGAGCAGTTCTTC
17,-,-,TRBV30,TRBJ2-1,CAWSKRLADSSYNEQFF,TGTGCCTGGAGTAAACGGCTAGCGGACAGCTCCTACAATGAGCAGTTCTTC
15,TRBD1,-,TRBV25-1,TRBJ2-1,CDSSASGQGYNEQFF,TGTGACAGCAGCGCCTCGGGACAGGGATACAATGAGCAGTTCTTC
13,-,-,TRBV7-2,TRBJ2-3,CASSPHTTDTQYF,TGTGCCAGCAGCCCCCACACCACAGATACGCAGTATTTT
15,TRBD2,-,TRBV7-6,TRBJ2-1,CASSARLAEDNEQFF,TGTGCCAGCAGCGCTCGACTAGCGGAGGACAATGAGCAGTTCTTC
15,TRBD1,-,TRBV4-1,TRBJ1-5,CASSQATGGKQPQHF,TGCGCCAGCAGCCAGGCGACAGGGGGCAAACAGCCCCAGCATTTT
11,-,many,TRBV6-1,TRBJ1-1,CASTLNTEAFF,TGTGCTTCTACCCTGAACACTGAAGCTTTCTTT
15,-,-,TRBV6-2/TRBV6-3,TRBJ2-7,CASSSGRGYSYEQYF,TGTGCCAGCAGTTCTGGAAGGGGCTACAGCTACGAGCAGTACTTC
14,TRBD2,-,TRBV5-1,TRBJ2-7,CASSLDGLAMEQYF,TGCGCCAGCAGCTTGGATGGACTAGCCATGGAGCAGTACTTC